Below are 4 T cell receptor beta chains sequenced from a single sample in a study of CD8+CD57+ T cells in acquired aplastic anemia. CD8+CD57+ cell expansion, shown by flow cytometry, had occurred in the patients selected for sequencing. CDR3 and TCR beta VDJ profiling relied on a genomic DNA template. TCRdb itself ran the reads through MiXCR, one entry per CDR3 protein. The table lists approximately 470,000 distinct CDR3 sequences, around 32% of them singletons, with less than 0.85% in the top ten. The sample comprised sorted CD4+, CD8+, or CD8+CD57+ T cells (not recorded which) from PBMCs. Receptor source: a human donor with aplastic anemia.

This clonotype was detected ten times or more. CDR3 sequence: CAISSDRGPRDPYEQYF. As DNA, the CDR3 is TGTGCCATCAGTTCGGATCGGGGGCCCAGAGATCCCTACGAGCAGTACTTC. V is TRBV10-3 and J is TRBJ2-7; either TRBD1 or TRBD2 may fit D (6 bases each). V lost 5 bases and J lost 2, with 22 bases in between. The V gene's germline CDR1 is ENHRY and CDR2 SYGVKD. The CDR3 has 17 amino acids.

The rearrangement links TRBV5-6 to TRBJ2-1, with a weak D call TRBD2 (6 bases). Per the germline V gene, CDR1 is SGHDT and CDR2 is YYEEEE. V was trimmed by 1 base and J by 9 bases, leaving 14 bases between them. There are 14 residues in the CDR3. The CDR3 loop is CASSLIGAEGEQFF. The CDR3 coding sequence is TGTGCCAGCAGCTTGATTGGGGCGGAGGGTGAGCAGTTCTTC.

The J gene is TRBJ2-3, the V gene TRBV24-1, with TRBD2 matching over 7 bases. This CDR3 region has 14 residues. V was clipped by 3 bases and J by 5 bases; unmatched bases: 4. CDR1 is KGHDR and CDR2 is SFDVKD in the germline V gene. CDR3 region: CATSDKGRGDTQYF. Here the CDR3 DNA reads TGTGCCACCAGTGATAAAGGGAGGGGAGATACGCAGTATTTT.

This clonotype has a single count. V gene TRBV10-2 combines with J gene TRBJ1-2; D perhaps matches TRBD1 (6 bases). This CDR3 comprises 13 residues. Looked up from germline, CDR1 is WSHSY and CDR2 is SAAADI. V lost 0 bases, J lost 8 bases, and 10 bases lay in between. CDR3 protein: CASSESGGWGYTF. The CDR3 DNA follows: TGCGCCAGCAGTGAGTCGGGGGGCTGGGGCTACACCTTC.